This TCR beta chain comes out of a study of shared clonotypes between healthy human individuals. Only in-frame clones appear in the TCRdb table, and some are missing; sequencing was by immunoSEQ multiplex PCR. The profile shows about 2.4 million clones, approximately 94% of them singletons. The V end lost 1 base, the J end lost 4 bases, and 4 bases lay between the germline ends. The CDR3 runs to 12 residues. Germline V gene sequence: CDR1 SGHAT, CDR2 FQNNGV. As for this clone: This same CDR3 is encoded by further DNA sequences in the sample.

The J gene is TRBJ2-5, the V gene TRBV11-2, with D unresolved. The material sequenced was naive CD4+ T cells sorted from blood. Subset indicated: CD45RA+ positively selected. The receptor comes from a man aged 18 to 30 in good health. This chain's CDR3 is CASSLVGETQYF. DNA for the CDR3: TGTGCCAGCAGCTTAGTAGGAGAGACCCAGTACTTC.